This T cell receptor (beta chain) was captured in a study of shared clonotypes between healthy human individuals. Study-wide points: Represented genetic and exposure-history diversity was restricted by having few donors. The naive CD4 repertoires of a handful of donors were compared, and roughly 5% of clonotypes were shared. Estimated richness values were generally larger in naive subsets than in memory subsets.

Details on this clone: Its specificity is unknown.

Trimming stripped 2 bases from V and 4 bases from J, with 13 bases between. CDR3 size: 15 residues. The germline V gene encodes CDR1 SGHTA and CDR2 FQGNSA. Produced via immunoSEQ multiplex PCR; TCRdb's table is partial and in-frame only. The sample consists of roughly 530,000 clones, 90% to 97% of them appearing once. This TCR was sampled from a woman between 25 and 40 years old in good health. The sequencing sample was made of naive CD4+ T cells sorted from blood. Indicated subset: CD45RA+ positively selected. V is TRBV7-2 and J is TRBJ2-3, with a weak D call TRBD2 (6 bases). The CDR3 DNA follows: TGTGCCAGCAGCTTAAGATTCACTAGCTCAGATACGCAGTATTTT. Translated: CASSLRFTSSDTQYF.